The 22 T cell receptor beta chains in this list originate from one sample, sequenced in a study of OX40 agonist ivuxolimab in advanced cancers. Here immunoSEQ multiplex PCR was the method, and the copy in TCRdb shows in-frame clones only, minus some. Among roughly 43,000 clones listed, over 75% were seen once. The specimen was CD4+ or CD8+ T cells sorted from blood, collected in a trial of the OX40 agonist ivuxolimab. These receptor sequences come from an adult with an advanced solid tumor such as melanoma, head and neck, liver or kidney cancer.

This chain connects TRBV28 to TRBJ1-1; TRBD1 aligns across 7 bases. This CDR3 is 14 amino acids long. CDR1 and CDR2 (germline): MDHEN, SYDVKM. Unmatched junction bases numbered 3, after V lost 5 bases and J lost 0 bases. The CDR3 DNA reads TGTGCCAGCAGTCCAACAGGGGTGAACACTGAAGCTTTCTTT. It encodes CASSPTGVNTEAFF.

This clone appeared a single time. The genes are TRBV28 and TRBJ2-1; TRBD2 agrees at 15 bases. The CDR3 is made up of 19 amino acids. Trimming took 4 bases from V and 4 from J; bases not matched to a gene: 11. Germline V CDR1 and CDR2: MDHEN, SYDVKM. The CDR3 DNA follows: TGTGCCAGCAGTTCCATTCTTGGGACTAGCGGGAGGCGGTACAATGAGCAGTTCTTC. It translates to CASSSILGTSGRRYNEQFF.

This chain links TRBV5-6 with TRBJ2-7; 10 nucleotides line up with TRBD1. V lost 4 bases, J lost 3 bases, and 16 bases stayed unmatched. CDR1 is SGHDT and CDR2 is YYEEEE in the germline V gene. The CDR3 length is 18 residues. The CDR3 DNA is TGTGCCAGCAGCCCCGGACAGGGGGGATCGACGGTATACTACGAGCAGTACTTC. Amino acid sequence: CASSPGQGGSTVYYEQYF. Full variable domain (outside the CDR3, taken from reference TRBV5-6 and TRBJ2-7): DAGVTQSPTHLIKTRGQQVTLRCSPKSGHDTVSWYQQALGQGPQFIFQYYEEEERQRGNFPDRFSGHQFPNYSSELNVNALLLGDSALYLCASSPGQGGSTVYYEQYFGPGTRLTVT.

The chain links TRBV2 to TRBJ1-5, with D possibly TRBD1 on 6 matching bases. Germline CDR1 reads SNHLY; CDR2 reads FYNNEI. The V gene lost 4 bases and the J gene lost 5 bases, with 9 bases spanning the gap. The CDR3 covers 13 residues. The CDR3 spells CASSGQVYQPQHF. The CDR3 DNA reads as TGTGCCAGCAGTGGACAGGTTTATCAGCCCCAGCATTTT.

The rearrangement joins TRBV6-5 to TRBJ2-7; maybe TRBD2 (6 bases). CDR3 length equals 15 residues. Trimming stripped 2 bases from V and 0 bases from J, with 11 bases between. The germline V gene encodes CDR1 MNHEY and CDR2 SVGAGI. This chain's CDR3 is CASSYRGISSYEQYF. CDR3 sequence (DNA): TGTGCCAGCAGTTACCGGGGGATTAGCTCCTACGAGCAGTACTTC.

This clone was found once. The genes are TRBV6-5 and TRBJ1-3; a weak D match, TRBD1 (5 bases). V lost 6 bases and J lost 4, with 13 bases in between. This CDR3 contains 14 residues. Germline CDR1 reads MNHEY; CDR2 reads SVGAGI. CDR3 residues: CASSLPGPGNTIYF. CDR3 DNA: TGTGCCAGCAGCCTCCCAGGGCCAGGAAACACCATATATTTT.

The rearrangement links TRBV19 to TRBJ2-7, with 14 bases fitting TRBD2. Germline V CDR1 and CDR2: LNHDA, SQIVND (reference sequence). After removal of 4 bases from V and 4 bases from J, the junction contained 6 bases not matched to a gene. The CDR3 runs to 16 residues. CDR3 nucleotides: TGTGCCAGTAGTACGGGACTAGCGGGAGAAGGGTACGAGCAGTACTTC. It yields the protein CASSTGLAGEGYEQYF.

CDR3 nucleotides: TGTGCCAGCAGTCCCCCCCTAGCGGGTTCCAATGAGCAGTTCTTC. Translating it yields CASSPPLAGSNEQFF. The chain uses TRBV6-1 and TRBJ2-1, with TRBD2 matching 8 bases. Germline values: CDR1 MNHNS, CDR2 SASEGT. V lost 5 bases and J lost 6; bases outside the gene matches: 9. This CDR3 spans 15 amino acids.

This chain links TRBV6-5 with TRBJ1-3; D remains unclear. Germline V gives CDR1 MNHEY, CDR2 SVGAGI. The CDR3 has 13 residues. Trimming removed 6 bases from V and 0 bases from J, with 6 bases in between. DNA for the CDR3: TGTGCCAGCAGGCTATCCTCTGGAAACACCATATATTTT. This gives the protein CASRLSSGNTIYF.

This chain connects TRBV11-3 to TRBJ2-7; D not resolved. The CDR3 length is 13 residues. V lost 5 bases, J lost 6 bases, and 14 bases lay in between. CDR1 and CDR2 (germline): SGHNT, YENEEA. The CDR3 loop reads CASSPDPSGEQYF. The CDR3 nucleotides are TGTGCCAGCAGCCCAGACCCGTCTGGCGAGCAGTACTTC.

The table lists this clone with a count of one. The CDR3: CASSLNEVRGGAFF. The CDR3 DNA is TGTGCCAGCAGCTTAAACGAGGTGCGGGGTGGAGCTTTCTTT. The chain couples TRBV7-9 to TRBJ1-1; D remains ambiguous. Germline V gene sequence: CDR1 SEHNR, CDR2 FQNEAQ (reference sequence). This CDR3 comprises 14 residues. Trimming stripped 2 bases from V and 10 bases from J, with 17 bases between.

The V call is TRBV7-9, the J call TRBJ2-3; possibly TRBD1 or TRBD2 for D (5 bases each). The CDR3 has 17 amino acids. Germline V gene sequence: CDR1 SEHNR, CDR2 FQNEAQ (reference sequence). Trimming removed 5 bases from V and 0 bases from J, with 18 bases in between. CDR3 nucleotide sequence: TGTGCCAGCAGCCCCGGGGTAGGGGTAACTAGCACAGATACGCAGTATTTT. It codes for CASSPGVGVTSTDTQYF. The full variable domain, its missing parts supplied by reference TRBV7-9 and TRBJ2-3, is DTGVSQNPRHKITKRGQNVTFRCDPISEHNRLYWYRQTLGQGPEFLTYFQNEAQLEKSRLLSDRFSAERPKGSFSTLEIQRTEQGDSAMYLCASSPGVGVTSTDTQYFGPGTRLTVL.

The V call is TRBV6-5, the J call TRBJ1-1; 7 bases fit TRBD1. The V segment lost 4 bases and the J segment 3 bases; nucleotides outside the gene matches: 11. The CDR3 is 16 amino acids. CDR1 is MNHEY and CDR2 is SVGAGI in the germline V gene. The CDR3 DNA reads as TGTGCCAGCAGTTTAAACGCCGGAGGGGGCGACACTGAAGCTTTCTTT. Protein sequence: CASSLNAGGGDTEAFF.

The J gene is TRBJ1-2, the V gene TRBV6-5; D not resolved. V shed 8 bases and J shed 4 bases, with 11 bases lying between them. The CDR3 length is 12 residues. CDR1 is MNHEY and CDR2 is SVGAGI in the germline V gene. CDR3 in amino acids: CASGSKAYGYTF. The CDR3 bases are TGTGCCAGCGGCTCCAAGGCCTATGGCTACACCTTC.

The chain combines TRBV5-4 with TRBJ2-1; D perhaps matches TRBD2 (7 bases). CDR3 length equals 14 residues. Germline CDR1 reads SGHNT; CDR2 reads YYREEE (reference sequence). Trimming removed 4 bases at V and 5 bases at J, with 13 bases between. The CDR3, as DNA: TGTGCCAGCAGCGGGACGGGGGGCGACAATGAGCAGTTCTTC. It translates to CASSGTGGDNEQFF.

This chain links TRBV6-5 with TRBJ1-1; 8 bases match TRBD1. Per germline, CDR1 MNHEY and CDR2 SVGAGI. The CDR3 covers 14 residues. V shed 3 bases and J 1 base; nucleotides not matched to a gene: 1. The CDR3 region is CASSYQGANTEAFF. The CDR3 DNA sequence: TGTGCCAGCAGTTATCAGGGGGCGAACACTGAAGCTTTCTTT.

The chain links TRBV9 to TRBJ2-5; D unresolved. CDR1 is SGDLS and CDR2 is YYNGEE in the germline V gene. V was clipped by 0 bases and J by 1 base, with 7 bases between them. The CDR3 runs to 14 residues. The chain's CDR3 is CASSVAGTQETQYF. CDR3 sequence (DNA): TGTGCCAGCAGCGTAGCAGGTACCCAAGAGACCCAGTACTTC.

This chain links TRBV13 with TRBJ2-7, with 8 nucleotides matching TRBD2. In germline, CDR1 is PRHDT, CDR2 FYEKMQ (reference sequence). The V gene end was trimmed by 3 bases and the J gene end by 3 bases; junction bases not matched to a gene: 7. This CDR3 comprises 15 residues. Here the CDR3 reads CASSFLTSGYYEQYF. The DNA of the CDR3 is TGTGCCAGCAGCTTTCTCACTAGCGGATACTACGAGCAGTACTTC.

The gene calls are TRBV19 and TRBJ2-3; TRBD1 matches 8 bases. J was trimmed by 9 bases and V by 5 bases; bases with no gene match: 4. The CDR3 has 12 amino acids. Germline loops: CDR1 LNHDA, CDR2 SQIVND (reference sequence). The CDR3 loop is CASSGQGNTQYF. The CDR3 DNA is TGTGCCAGTAGTGGACAGGGCAACACGCAGTATTTT.

The gene calls are TRBV2 and TRBJ2-1; 9 positions match TRBD1. The CDR3 extends over 15 amino acids. V gave up 4 bases and J gave up 0 bases; unmatched junction bases: 1. The germline V gene encodes CDR1 SNHLY and CDR2 FYNNEI. The CDR3 protein is CASSVTGGSYNEQFF. The CDR3 DNA reads TGTGCCAGCAGTGTGACAGGGGGCTCCTACAATGAGCAGTTCTTC.

This clone was recorded once. The chain recombines TRBV4-2 with TRBJ2-3; D gene ambiguous. The V end lost 3 bases, the J end lost 1 base, and 14 bases lay between the germline ends. Germline values: CDR1 LGHNA, CDR2 YNFKEQ. The CDR3 runs 16 residues. The CDR3 is CASSQTLGAGTDTQYF. In DNA, the CDR3 is TGTGCCAGCAGCCAGACGCTGGGTGCTGGCACAGATACGCAGTATTTT.

The genes are TRBV6-5 and TRBJ1-2; D remains unclear. Trimming took 2 bases from V and 2 from J, leaving 9 bases between them. CDR1 and CDR2 from the germline V gene are MNHEY and SVGAGI. CDR3 length: 14 residues. In nucleotides, the CDR3 is TGTGCCAGCAGTTACGGAAGGCTCAACTATGGCTACACCTTC. It specifies CASSYGRLNYGYTF.